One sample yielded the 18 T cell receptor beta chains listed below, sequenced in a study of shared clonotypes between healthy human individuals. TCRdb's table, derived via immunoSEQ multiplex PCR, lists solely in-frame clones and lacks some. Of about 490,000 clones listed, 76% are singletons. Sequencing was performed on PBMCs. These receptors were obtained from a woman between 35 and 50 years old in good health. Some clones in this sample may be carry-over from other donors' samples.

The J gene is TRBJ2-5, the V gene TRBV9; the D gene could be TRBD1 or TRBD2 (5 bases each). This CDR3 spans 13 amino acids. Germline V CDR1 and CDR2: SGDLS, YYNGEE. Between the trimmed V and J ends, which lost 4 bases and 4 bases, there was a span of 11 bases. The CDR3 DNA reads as TGTGCCAGCAGCCCCCCGGGGCTAGAGACCCAGTACTTC. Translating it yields CASSPPGLETQYF.

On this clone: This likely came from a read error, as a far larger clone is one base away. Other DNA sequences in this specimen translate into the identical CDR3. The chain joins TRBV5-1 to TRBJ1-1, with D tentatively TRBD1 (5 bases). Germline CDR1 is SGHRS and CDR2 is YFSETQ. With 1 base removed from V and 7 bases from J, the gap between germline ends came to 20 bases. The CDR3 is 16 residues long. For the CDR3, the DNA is TGCGCCAGCAGCTTGTGGTCCATGACCGGCGGGGGTGAAGCTTTCTTT. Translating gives CASSLWSMTGGGEAFF.

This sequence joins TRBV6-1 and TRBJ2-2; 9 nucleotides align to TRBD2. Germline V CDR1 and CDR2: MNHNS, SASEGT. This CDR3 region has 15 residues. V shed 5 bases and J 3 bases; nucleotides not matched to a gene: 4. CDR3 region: CASSNIAGDTGELFF. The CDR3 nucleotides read TGTGCCAGCAGTAATATAGCGGGAGACACCGGGGAGCTGTTTTTT.

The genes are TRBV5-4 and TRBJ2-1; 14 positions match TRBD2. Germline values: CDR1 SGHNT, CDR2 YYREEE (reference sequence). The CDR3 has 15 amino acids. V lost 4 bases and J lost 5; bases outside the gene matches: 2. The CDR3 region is CASSGTSGRDNEQFF. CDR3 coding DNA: TGTGCCAGCAGCGGGACTAGCGGGAGAGACAATGAGCAGTTCTTC.

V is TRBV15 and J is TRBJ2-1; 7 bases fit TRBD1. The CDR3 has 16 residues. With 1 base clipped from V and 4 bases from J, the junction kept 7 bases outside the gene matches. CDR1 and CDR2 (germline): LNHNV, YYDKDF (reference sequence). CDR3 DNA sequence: TGTGCCACCAGCAGAGGAGACAGGGTTGGGTACAATGAGCAGTTCTTC. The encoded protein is CATSRGDRVGYNEQFF.

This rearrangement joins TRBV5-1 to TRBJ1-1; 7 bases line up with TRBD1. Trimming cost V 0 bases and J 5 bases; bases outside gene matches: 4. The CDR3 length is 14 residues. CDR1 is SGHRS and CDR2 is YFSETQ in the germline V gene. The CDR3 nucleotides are TGCGCCAGCAGCTTGGTCAGGGGGATTACTGAAGCTTTCTTT. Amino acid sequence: CASSLVRGITEAFF.

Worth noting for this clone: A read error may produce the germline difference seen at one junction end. The CDR3 loop is CASPPGTSRETQYF. CDR3 DNA: TGTGCCAGCCCACCCGGGACTAGCAGAGAGACCCAGTACTTC. The chain is built from TRBV18 and TRBJ2-5; 9 bases map to TRBD2. Germline V gene lookup returns CDR1 KGHSH and CDR2 LQKENI. This CDR3 region has 14 residues. Complete variable domain (other parts from reference TRBV18 and TRBJ2-5): NAGVMQNPRHLVRRRGQEARLRCSPMKGHSHVYWYRQLPEEGLKFMVYLQKENIIDESGMPKERFSAEFPKEGPSILRIQQVVRGDSAAYFCASPPGTSRETQYFGPGTRLLVL.

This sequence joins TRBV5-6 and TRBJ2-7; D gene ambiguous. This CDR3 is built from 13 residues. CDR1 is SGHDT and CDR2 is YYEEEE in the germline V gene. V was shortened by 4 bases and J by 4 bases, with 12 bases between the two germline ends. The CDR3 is CASSARSQYEQYF. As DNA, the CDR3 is TGTGCCAGCAGCGCCCGGAGCCAATACGAGCAGTACTTC.

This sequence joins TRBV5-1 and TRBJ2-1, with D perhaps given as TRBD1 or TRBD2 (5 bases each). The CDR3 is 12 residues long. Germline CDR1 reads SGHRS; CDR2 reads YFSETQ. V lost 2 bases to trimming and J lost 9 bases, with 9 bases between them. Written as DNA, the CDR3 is TGCGCCAGCAGCTTTGAGGGGAGTGAGCAGTTCTTC. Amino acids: CASSFEGSEQFF. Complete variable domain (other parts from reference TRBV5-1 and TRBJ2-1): KAGVTQTPRYLIKTRGQQVTLSCSPISGHRSVSWYQQTPGQGLQFLFEYFSETQRNKGNFPGRFSGRQFSNSRSEMNVSTLELGDSALYLCASSFEGSEQFFGPGTRLTVL.

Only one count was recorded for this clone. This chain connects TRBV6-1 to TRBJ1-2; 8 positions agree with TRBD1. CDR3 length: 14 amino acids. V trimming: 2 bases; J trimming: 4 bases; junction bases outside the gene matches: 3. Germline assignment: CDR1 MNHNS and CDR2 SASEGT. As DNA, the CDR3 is TGTGCCAGCAGTGAATCCGGGACAGGCTATGGCTACACCTTC. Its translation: CASSESGTGYGYTF.

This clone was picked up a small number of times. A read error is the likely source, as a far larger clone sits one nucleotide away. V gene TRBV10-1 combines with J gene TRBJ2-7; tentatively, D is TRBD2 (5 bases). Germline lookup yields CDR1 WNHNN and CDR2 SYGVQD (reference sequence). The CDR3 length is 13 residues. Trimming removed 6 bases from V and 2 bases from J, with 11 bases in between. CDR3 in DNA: TGCGCCAGCAGCCCCGGGAAGACCTACGAGCAGTACTTC. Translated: CASSPGKTYEQYF.

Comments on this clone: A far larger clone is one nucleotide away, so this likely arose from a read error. For the CDR3, the DNA is TGTGCCAGCTCACCTATAGCGGGAGCCTACGAGCAGCACTTC. This gives the protein CASSPIAGAYEQHF. The V gene is TRBV18, the J gene TRBJ2-7, with 9 positions matching TRBD2. This CDR3 comprises 14 residues. CDR1 and CDR2 from the germline V gene are KGHSH and LQKENI. The full variable domain, in which reference TRBV18 and TRBJ2-7 provide the parts outside the CDR3, is NAGVMQNPRHLVRRRGQEARLRCSPMKGHSHVYWYRQLPEEGLKFMVYLQKENIIDESGMPKERFSAEFPKEGPSILRIQQVVRGDSAAYFCASSPIAGAYEQHFGPGTRLTVT.

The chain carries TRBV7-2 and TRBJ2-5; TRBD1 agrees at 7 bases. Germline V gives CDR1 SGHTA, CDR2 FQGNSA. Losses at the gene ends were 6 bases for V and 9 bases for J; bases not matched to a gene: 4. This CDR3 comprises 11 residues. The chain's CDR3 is CASSEGGSQYF. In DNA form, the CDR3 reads TGTGCCAGCAGTGAAGGGGGCTCCCAGTACTTC.

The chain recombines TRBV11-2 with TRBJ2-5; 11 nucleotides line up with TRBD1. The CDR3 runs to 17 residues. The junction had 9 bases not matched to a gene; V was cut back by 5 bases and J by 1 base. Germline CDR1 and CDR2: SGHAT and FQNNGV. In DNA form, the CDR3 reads TGTGCCAGCAGCCGAGTTGGACAGGGGGCAGCCCAAGAGACCCAGTACTTC. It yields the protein CASSRVGQGAAQETQYF.

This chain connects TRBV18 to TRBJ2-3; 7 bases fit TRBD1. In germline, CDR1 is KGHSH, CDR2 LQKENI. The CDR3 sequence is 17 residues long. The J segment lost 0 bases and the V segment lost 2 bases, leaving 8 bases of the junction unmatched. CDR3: CASSPSQTGYSTDTQYF. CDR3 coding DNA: TGTGCCAGCTCACCATCCCAGACAGGGTATAGCACAGATACGCAGTATTTT.

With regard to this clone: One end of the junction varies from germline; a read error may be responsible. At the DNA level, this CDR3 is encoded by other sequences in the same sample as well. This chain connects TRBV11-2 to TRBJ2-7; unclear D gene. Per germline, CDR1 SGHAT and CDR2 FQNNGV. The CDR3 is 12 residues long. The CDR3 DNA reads TGCGCCAGCAGCCTTCCAATTGGCGAGCAGTACTTC. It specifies CASSLPIGEQYF.

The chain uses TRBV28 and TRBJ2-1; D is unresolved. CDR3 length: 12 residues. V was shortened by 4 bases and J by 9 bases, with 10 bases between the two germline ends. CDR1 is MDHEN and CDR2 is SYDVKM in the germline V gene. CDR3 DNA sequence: TGTGCCAGCAGTTGGACGGAAACTGAGCAGTTCTTC. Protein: CASSWTETEQFF.

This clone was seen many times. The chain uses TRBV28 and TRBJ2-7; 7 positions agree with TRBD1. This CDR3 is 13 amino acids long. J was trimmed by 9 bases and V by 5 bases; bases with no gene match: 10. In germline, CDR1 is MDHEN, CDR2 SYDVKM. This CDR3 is CASSKGQTHLQYF. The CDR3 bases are TGTGCCAGCAGTAAGGGACAGACTCACTTGCAGTACTTC. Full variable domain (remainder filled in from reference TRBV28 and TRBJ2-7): DVKVTQSSRYLVKRTGEKVFLECVQDMDHENMFWYRQDPGLGLRLIYFSYDVKMKEKGDIPEGYSVSREKKERFSLILESASTNQTSMYLCASSKGQTHLQYFGPGTRLTVT.